This TCR beta chain is drawn from a study of blood T cell repertoires in COVID-19. The germline CDR1 and CDR2 sequences are SEHNR and FQNEAQ (reference sequence). The CDR3 is 15 residues long. Trimming took 1 base from V and 11 from J, leaving 15 bases between them. The protocol was immunoSEQ multiplex PCR, while the TCRdb copy is restricted to in-frame clones and leaves out a portion. This table holds about 98,000 clones, 82% found once. The origin of this receptor is an older man with acute or convalescent COVID-19. The specimen sequenced was peripheral blood. This chain uses TRBV7-9 with TRBJ1-6; D is perhaps TRBD1 (5 bases). CDR3: CASSLDVAGRPPLHF. CDR3 nucleotide sequence: TGTGCCAGCAGCTTAGATGTCGCAGGGAGGCCACCCCTCCACTTT.